Below are 10 T cell receptor beta chains sequenced from a single sample in a study of CD8 T cells in Susac syndrome (dated by TCRdb to about 2019). Libraries were prepared through the immunoSEQ multiplex PCR assay. RNA was extracted with the RNeasy kit and roughly 0.45 to 1 ug was reverse transcribed using random hexamers. TCRdb trimmed public reads at Q25 via fastp, called clones via MiXCR and kept in-frame beta chains. Each record represents a unique CDR3 protein, reported with the most common genes and DNA among its rows. This sample holds 250,000 to 300,000 distinct CDR3 sequences; approximately 85% were observed only once. The top ten clonotypes cover 0.2% to 0.25% of the sample. Sequences were obtained from CD8+ T cells from PBMCs. All receptors come from a human donor with multiple sclerosis.

This clonotype was picked up one time. This chain joins TRBV14 and TRBJ2-2; no firm D call. Looked up from germline, CDR1 is SGHDN and CDR2 is FVKESK. The CDR3 runs to 15 residues. V was cut by 4 bases and J by 4 bases, with 13 bases left in between. For the CDR3, the DNA is TGTGCCAGCAGCCGGATGGGCCAGTCCACCGGGGAGCTGTTTTTT. Protein: CASSRMGQSTGELFF. Complete variable domain (other parts from reference TRBV14 and TRBJ2-2): EAGVTQFPSHSVIEKGQTVTLRCDPISGHDNLYWYRRVMGKEIKFLLHFVKESKQDESGMPNNRFLAERTGGTYSTLKVQPAELEDSGVYFCASSRMGQSTGELFFGEGSRLTVL.

This clonotype came up a few times. V gene TRBV7-8 combines with J gene TRBJ1-2; D call uncertain. CDR1 and CDR2 (germline): SGHVS, FQNEAQ. This CDR3 has 13 residues. Deletions cut 5 bases from V and 2 bases from J, with 9 bases between. The chain's CDR3 is CASSPRTNYGYTF. The CDR3 nucleotides are TGTGCCAGCAGCCCGAGGACCAACTATGGCTACACCTTC.

In this sample, this clonotype turned up once. The genes are TRBV24-1 and TRBJ2-5; 8 bases fit TRBD1. The CDR3 length is 15 residues. Germline assignment: CDR1 KGHDR and CDR2 SFDVKD. The ends lost 5 bases at V and 2 bases at J; junction bases unmatched: 6. The chain's CDR3 is CATSARDRIQETQYF. Written as DNA, the CDR3 is TGTGCCACCAGTGCCCGGGACAGGATTCAAGAGACCCAGTACTTC.

V gene TRBV4-3 combines with J gene TRBJ2-7, with a possible D match to TRBD2 (5 bases). Germline V gene sequence: CDR1 LGHNA, CDR2 YSLEER. Trimming left V 0 bases short and J 1 base short, with 10 bases between. This CDR3 region has 15 residues. CDR3 coding DNA: TGCGCCAGCAGCCAAGAAATCGAGCGGTCCTACGAGCAGTACTTC. Translated: CASSQEIERSYEQYF.

V and J are TRBV12-3 or TRBV12-4 and TRBJ1-3, with D unresolved. The CDR3 length is 11 residues. V was clipped by 8 bases and J by 4 bases, with 6 bases between them. This CDR3 is CASPGGNTIYF. The CDR3 coding sequence is TGTGCCAGCCCGGGGGGAAACACCATATATTTT.

A word on this clonotype: One end of the junction fails to match germline, which may point to a read error. V usage is TRBV28 and J usage is TRBJ1-1; D remains ambiguous. Per germline, CDR1 MDHEN and CDR2 SYDVKM. The CDR3 covers 13 residues. The CDR3 is CASSLVPNTEAFF. As DNA, the CDR3 is TGTGCCAGCAGTTTAGTTCCCAACACTGAAGCTTTTTTT. Combining the CDR3 with reference TRBV28 and TRBJ1-1 gives the whole variable domain DVKVTQSSRYLVKRTGEKVFLECVQDMDHENMFWYRQDPGLGLRLIYFSYDVKMKEKGDIPEGYSVSREKKERFSLILESASTNQTSMYLCASSLVPNTEAFFGQGTRLTVV.

In this sample, this clonotype turned up once. This chain links TRBV27 with TRBJ1-2; 8 bases are shared with TRBD1. V lost 5 bases and J lost 8; bases outside the gene matches: 13. The CDR3 is 15 amino acids. CDR1 is MNHEY and CDR2 is SMNVEV in the germline V gene (reference sequence). CDR3 sequence reads: CASSPQGVSAIGYTF. Here the CDR3 DNA reads TGTGCCAGCAGTCCACAGGGGGTATCGGCTATAGGCTACACCTTC.

CDR3 in DNA: TGTGCCAGCAGAGGACTAGCGGGAGGGAGCTCCTACAATGAGCAGTTCTTC. Protein: CASRGLAGGSSYNEQFF. The rearrangement uses TRBV28 and TRBJ2-1, with 15 positions matching TRBD2. Germline lookup yields CDR1 MDHEN and CDR2 SYDVKM. This CDR3 contains 17 residues. Losses at the gene ends were 6 bases for V and 0 bases for J; bases not matched to a gene: 3.

This chain joins TRBV5-1 and TRBJ2-2; 9 bases fit TRBD1. In germline, CDR1 is SGHRS, CDR2 YFSETQ. Trimming took 3 bases from V and 7 from J; bases not matched to a gene: 4. The CDR3 contains 14 residues. CDR3 region: CASSSEDRGGELFF. The CDR3 DNA sequence: TGCGCCAGCAGCTCAGAGGACAGGGGCGGGGAGCTGTTTTTT. The full variable domain, with the rest looked up from reference TRBV5-1 and TRBJ2-2, is KAGVTQTPRYLIKTRGQQVTLSCSPISGHRSVSWYQQTPGQGLQFLFEYFSETQRNKGNFPGRFSGRQFSNSRSEMNVSTLELGDSALYLCASSSEDRGGELFFGEGSRLTVL.

The chain joins TRBV10-3 to TRBJ2-1, with TRBD2 matching over 7 bases. With 9 bases clipped from V and 5 bases from J, the junction kept 10 bases outside the gene matches. This CDR3 is built from 14 residues. The germline gives CDR1 ENHRY, CDR2 SYGVKD. The CDR3 here is CAILEPSGNNEQFF. CDR3 coding DNA: TGTGCCATTTTAGAGCCTAGCGGAAACAATGAGCAGTTCTTC.